The 15 T cell receptor beta chains listed next were all sequenced from one sample in a study of beta chain features in type 1 diabetes. Study observations and caveats: Moderate yet significant TCRB CDR3 shortening was seen in Type 1 diabetes patients in all four CD4+ subsets.

These receptors lack a known antigen. Expressed TCRB transcripts were sequenced after all isolated RNA was converted to cDNA. Repertoires were generated with immunoSEQ multiplex PCR, while TCRdb's copy carries only in-frame clones and drops some. The table lists about 230,000 clones, 15% to 20% of them singletons. Sample: naive CD4+ T cells from blood. The receptors were gathered from a man aged 25-45 years with type 1 diabetes.

This clone was counted a few times. The rearrangement links TRBV7-2 to TRBJ2-5; unclear D gene. Germline V gene lookup returns CDR1 SGHTA and CDR2 FQGNSA. The CDR3 consists of 14 residues. The V end lost 1 base, the J end lost 3 bases, and 9 bases lay between the germline ends. The CDR3 DNA follows: TGTGCCAGCAGCTTAGGCTCTGGAGAAGAGACCCAGTACTTC. It encodes CASSLGSGEETQYF.

The V call is TRBV7-9, the J call TRBJ2-1; D is unclear. With 10 bases removed from V and 7 bases from J, the gap between germline ends came to 20 bases. Germline V gene lookup returns CDR1 SEHNR and CDR2 FQNEAQ (reference sequence). This CDR3 has 14 amino acids. The CDR3 sequence: CANKRRIGRNEQFF. The CDR3 nucleotides read TGTGCCAACAAAAGGCGGATAGGTAGGAATGAGCAGTTCTTC.

J is TRBJ2-1 and V is TRBV9; the D call may be TRBD1 or TRBD2 (6 bases each). CDR3 length: 17 amino acids. Germline V gene data show CDR1 as SGDLS and CDR2 as YYNGEE. Trimming left V 0 bases short and J 8 bases short, with 21 bases between. CDR3 sequence reads: CASSVERGSGLNDEQFF. CDR3 DNA sequence: TGTGCCAGCAGCGTAGAGAGGGGGAGCGGGCTGAATGATGAGCAGTTCTTC.

V and J are TRBV25-1 and TRBJ1-4, with 9 positions matching TRBD1. Trimming took 2 bases from V and 8 from J; bases not matched to a gene: 3. This CDR3 region has 14 residues. Per germline, CDR1 MGHDK and CDR2 SYGVNS. The CDR3: CASSEGTGIEKLFF. CDR3 sequence (DNA): TGTGCCAGCAGTGAAGGGACAGGGATCGAAAAACTGTTTTTT. Full variable domain (remainder filled in from reference TRBV25-1 and TRBJ1-4): EADIYQTPRYLVIGTGKKITLECSQTMGHDKMYWYQQDPGMELHLIHYSYGVNSTEKGDLSSESTVSRIRTEHFPLTLESARPSHTSQYLCASSEGTGIEKLFFGSGTQLSVL.

This rearrangement joins TRBV4-1 to TRBJ2-5; D possibly corresponds to TRBD1 (5 bases). With 0 bases removed from V and 2 bases from J, the gap between germline ends came to 10 bases. The germline gives CDR1 MGHRA, CDR2 YSYEKL. The CDR3 runs 15 residues. The CDR3 DNA sequence: TGCGCCAGCAGCCAAGATGGGGCCGGGCAAGAGACCCAGTACTTC. This gives the protein CASSQDGAGQETQYF.

The V and J genes are TRBV30 and TRBJ1-2, with D possibly TRBD1 on 5 matching bases. This CDR3 is built from 13 residues. The V gene lost 0 bases and the J gene lost 8 bases, with 13 bases spanning the gap. Per germline, CDR1 GTSNPN and CDR2 SVGIG (reference sequence). The DNA of the CDR3 is TGTGCCTGGAGTGTTTTGGGGGTTAGCGGCTACACCTTC. It is translated as CAWSVLGVSGYTF.

This clone was picked up a small number of times. The CDR3, as DNA: TGCAGCGTTGAAAGGGGACGGGTAGGAGATACGCAGTATTTT. Residues: CSVERGRVGDTQYF. The V and J genes are TRBV29-1 and TRBJ2-3, with D perhaps being TRBD1 or TRBD2 (5 bases each). Germline V gene sequence: CDR1 SQVTM, CDR2 ANQGSEA. Deletions cut 2 bases from V and 5 bases from J, with 14 bases between. This CDR3 contains 14 residues.

Concerning this clone itself: This specimen includes other DNA sequences encoding the same CDR3. The DNA of the CDR3 is TGCAGCGTTGACCGGAACACTGAAGCTTTCTTT. The encoded protein is CSVDRNTEAFF. This rearrangement joins TRBV29-1 to TRBJ1-1; D gene uncertain. Germline V gives CDR1 SQVTM, CDR2 ANQGSEA. Trimming left V 3 bases short and J 1 base short, with 3 bases between. There are 11 residues in the CDR3.

The chain has TRBV19 and TRBJ2-7; 7 bases are a match to TRBD2. This CDR3 is 14 amino acids long. V shed 5 bases, J shed 1 base, and the junction held 5 bases outside the gene matches. CDR1 and CDR2 (germline): LNHDA, SQIVND (reference sequence). The CDR3 DNA is TGTGCCAGTAGTTCGGCGGGAGCGTCCTACGAGCAGTACTTC. It yields the protein CASSSAGASYEQYF.

CDR3 sequence: CASSLGALETQYF. CDR3 DNA sequence: TGTGCCAGCAGTTTAGGGGCCTTAGAGACCCAGTACTTC. The rearrangement uses TRBV27 and TRBJ2-5; a weak D match, TRBD1 (5 bases). Per germline, CDR1 MNHEY and CDR2 SMNVEV (reference sequence). Deletions cut 2 bases from V and 4 bases from J, with 8 bases between. CDR3 length: 13 residues.

The table lists this clone with a few counts. The rearrangement uses TRBV25-1 and TRBJ2-3, with TRBD2 matching over 7 bases. The CDR3 runs 13 residues. V was clipped by 6 bases and J by 14 bases; unmatched bases: 14. Per the germline V gene, CDR1 is MGHDK and CDR2 is SYGVNS. In DNA form, the CDR3 reads TGTGCCAGCAGCCCTCCCCACTCTAGCGGTCCGTATTTT. It translates to CASSPPHSSGPYF. The whole variable domain, filled in from reference TRBV25-1 and TRBJ2-3, reads EADIYQTPRYLVIGTGKKITLECSQTMGHDKMYWYQQDPGMELHLIHYSYGVNSTEKGDLSSESTVSRIRTEHFPLTLESARPSHTSQYLCASSPPHSSGPYFGPGTRLTVL.

The chain joins TRBV28 to TRBJ2-7; D gene unclear. Germline V gene sequence: CDR1 MDHEN, CDR2 SYDVKM. Deletions cut 1 base from V and 11 bases from J, with 12 bases between. CDR3 length equals 12 residues. The chain's CDR3 is CASSLYARSEYF. The CDR3 region has the DNA TGTGCCAGCAGTTTATATGCGAGGAGCGAGTACTTC.

The chain recombines TRBV7-2 with TRBJ2-7; possibly TRBD2 for D (5 bases). This CDR3 is built from 14 residues. CDR1 SGHTA and CDR2 FQGNSA come from the germline V gene. V was cut by 7 bases and J by 3 bases, with 16 bases left in between. CDR3 residues: CASTTQATSYEQYF. In DNA form, the CDR3 reads TGTGCCAGCACCACTCAGGCCACTAGCTACGAGCAGTACTTC.

The gene calls are TRBV7-2 and TRBJ2-3, with unresolved D. The V gene lost 6 bases and the J gene lost 9 bases, with 19 bases spanning the gap. CDR3 length equals 14 residues. Germline V gene sequence: CDR1 SGHTA, CDR2 FQGNSA. CDR3 protein: CASSPPQRVQTQYF. The CDR3, as DNA: TGTGCCAGCAGTCCCCCCCAGCGTGTCCAAACGCAGTATTTT.

This clone was detected a few times. V is TRBV28 and J is TRBJ2-5, with D uncertain. Trimming took 5 bases from V and 3 from J, leaving 7 bases between them. In germline, CDR1 is MDHEN, CDR2 SYDVKM. The CDR3 has 12 amino acids. The DNA of the CDR3 is TGTGCCAGCAGTCTCTTGGAAGAGACCCAGTACTTC. It specifies CASSLLEETQYF.